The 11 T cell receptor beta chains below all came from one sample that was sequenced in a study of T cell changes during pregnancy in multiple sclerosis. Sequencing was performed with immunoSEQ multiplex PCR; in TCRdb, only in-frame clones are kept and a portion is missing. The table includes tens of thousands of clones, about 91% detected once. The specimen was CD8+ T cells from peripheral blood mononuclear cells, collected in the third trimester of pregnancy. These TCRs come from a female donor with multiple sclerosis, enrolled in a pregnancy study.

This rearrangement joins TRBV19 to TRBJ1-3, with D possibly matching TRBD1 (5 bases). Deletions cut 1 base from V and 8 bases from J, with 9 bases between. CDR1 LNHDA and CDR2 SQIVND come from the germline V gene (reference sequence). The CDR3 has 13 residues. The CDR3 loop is CASSIVGGDTIYF. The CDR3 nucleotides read TGTGCCAGTAGTATAGTAGGAGGGGACACCATATATTTT.

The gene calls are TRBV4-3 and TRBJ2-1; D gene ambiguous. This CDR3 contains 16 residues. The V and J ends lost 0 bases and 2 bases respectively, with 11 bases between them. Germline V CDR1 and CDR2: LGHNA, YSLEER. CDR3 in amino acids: CASSQEAAAPYNEQFF. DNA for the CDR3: TGCGCCAGCAGCCAAGAGGCGGCGGCCCCCTACAATGAGCAGTTCTTC.

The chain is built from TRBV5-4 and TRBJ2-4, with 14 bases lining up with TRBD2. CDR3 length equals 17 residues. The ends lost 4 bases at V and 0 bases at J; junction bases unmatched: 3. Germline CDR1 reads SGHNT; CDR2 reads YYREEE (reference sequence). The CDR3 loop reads CASSPGLAGVAKNIQYF. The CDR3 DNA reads TGTGCCAGCAGCCCGGGACTAGCGGGAGTAGCCAAAAACATTCAGTACTTC. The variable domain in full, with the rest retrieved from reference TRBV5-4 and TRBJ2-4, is ETGVTQSPTHLIKTRGQQVTLRCSSQSGHNTVSWYQQALGQGPQFIFQYYREEENGRGNFPPRFSGLQFPNYSSELNVNALELDDSALYLCASSPGLAGVAKNIQYFGAGTRLSVL.

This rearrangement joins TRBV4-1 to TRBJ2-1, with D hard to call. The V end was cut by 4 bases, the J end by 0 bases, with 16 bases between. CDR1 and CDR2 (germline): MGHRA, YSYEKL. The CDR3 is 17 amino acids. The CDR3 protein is CASSPAVLTSSYNEQFF. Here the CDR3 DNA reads TGCGCCAGCAGCCCAGCAGTTTTGACAAGCTCCTACAATGAGCAGTTCTTC.

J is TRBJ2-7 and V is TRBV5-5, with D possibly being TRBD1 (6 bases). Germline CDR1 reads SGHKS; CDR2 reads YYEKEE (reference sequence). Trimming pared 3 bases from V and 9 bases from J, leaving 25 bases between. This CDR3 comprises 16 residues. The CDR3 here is CASSYKQGSLRDGQYF. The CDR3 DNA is TGTGCCAGCAGCTATAAACAGGGTTCTCTCAGGGACGGGCAGTACTTC.

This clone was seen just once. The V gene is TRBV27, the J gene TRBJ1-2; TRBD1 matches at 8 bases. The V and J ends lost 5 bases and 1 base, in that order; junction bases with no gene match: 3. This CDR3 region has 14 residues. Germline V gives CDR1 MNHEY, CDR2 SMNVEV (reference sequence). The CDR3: CASSPDRDNYGYTF. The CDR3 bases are TGTGCCAGCAGTCCGGACAGGGATAACTATGGCTACACCTTC.

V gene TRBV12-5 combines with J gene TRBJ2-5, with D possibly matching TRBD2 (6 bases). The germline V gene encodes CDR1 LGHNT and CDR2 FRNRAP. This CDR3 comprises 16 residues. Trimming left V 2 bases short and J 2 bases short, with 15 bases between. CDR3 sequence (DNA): TGTGCTAGTGGTTTGCCCCTATTCGGGGGACAAGAGACCCAGTACTTC. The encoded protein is CASGLPLFGGQETQYF.

The DNA of the CDR3 is TGCGCCAGCAGCTTGGAACTAGCGGGAGGGCACAATGAGCAGTTCTTC. It yields the protein CASSLELAGGHNEQFF. The chain has TRBV5-1 and TRBJ2-1; 13 bases map to TRBD2. This CDR3 has 16 amino acids. The V segment lost 0 bases and the J segment 5 bases; nucleotides outside the gene matches: 2. CDR1 and CDR2 (germline): SGHRS, YFSETQ.

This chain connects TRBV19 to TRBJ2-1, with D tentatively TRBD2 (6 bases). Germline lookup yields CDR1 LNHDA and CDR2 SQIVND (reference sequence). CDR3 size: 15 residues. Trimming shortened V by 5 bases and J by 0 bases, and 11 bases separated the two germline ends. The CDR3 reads CASSEIGSSYNEQFF. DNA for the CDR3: TGTGCCAGTAGTGAGATCGGGAGCTCCTACAATGAGCAGTTCTTC.

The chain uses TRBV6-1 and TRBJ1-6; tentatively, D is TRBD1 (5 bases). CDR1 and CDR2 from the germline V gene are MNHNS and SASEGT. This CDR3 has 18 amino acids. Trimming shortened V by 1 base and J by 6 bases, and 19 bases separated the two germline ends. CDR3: CASSEEDVRDSFNSPLHF. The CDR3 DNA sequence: TGTGCCAGCAGTGAAGAGGATGTTCGGGACTCTTTTAATTCACCCCTCCACTTT.

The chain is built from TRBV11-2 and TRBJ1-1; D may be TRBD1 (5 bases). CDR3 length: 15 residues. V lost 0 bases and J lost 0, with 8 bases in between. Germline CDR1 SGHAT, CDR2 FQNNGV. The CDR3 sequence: CASSLETAMNTEAFF. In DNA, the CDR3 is TGTGCCAGCAGCTTAGAGACAGCCATGAACACTGAAGCTTTCTTT.